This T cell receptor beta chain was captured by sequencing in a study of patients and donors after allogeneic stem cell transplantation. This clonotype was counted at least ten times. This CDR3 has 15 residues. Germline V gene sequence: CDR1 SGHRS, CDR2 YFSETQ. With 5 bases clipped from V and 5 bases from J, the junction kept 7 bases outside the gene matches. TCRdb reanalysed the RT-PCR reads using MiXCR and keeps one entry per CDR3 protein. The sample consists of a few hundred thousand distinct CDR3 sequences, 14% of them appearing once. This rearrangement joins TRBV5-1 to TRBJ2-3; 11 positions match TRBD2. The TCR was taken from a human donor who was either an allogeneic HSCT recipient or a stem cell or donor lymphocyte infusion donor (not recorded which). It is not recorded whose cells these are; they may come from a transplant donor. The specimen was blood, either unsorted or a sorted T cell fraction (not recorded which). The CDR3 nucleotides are TGCGCCAGCAGATTACTAGCGGGAGATTTAGATACGCAGTATTTT. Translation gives CASRLLAGDLDTQYF.